Below are 21 T cell receptor beta chains sequenced from a single sample in a study of cytomegalovirus exposure and HLA in healthy donors. The PCR was carried out with 60 Vbeta primers and 13 Jbeta primers. TCRdb keeps only in-frame clones here, not all; method: immunoSEQ multiplex PCR. The data hold about 190,000 clones, with roughly 82% observed a single time. Sequenced input: PBMCs. All receptors derive from a woman in her 50s in good health and CMV-seropositive.

The chain combines TRBV10-3 with TRBJ2-1, with 10 bases identical to TRBD2. Unmatched junction bases numbered 5, after V lost 1 base and J lost 8 bases. This CDR3 contains 15 residues. Germline CDR1 reads ENHRY; CDR2 reads SYGVKD. CDR3: CAISELSGGADEQFF. The CDR3 DNA sequence: TGTGCCATCAGTGAGTTAAGCGGGGGGGCGGATGAGCAGTTCTTC.

Notes on this clone: One end of the junction does not line up with germline, which may come from a read error. This sequence joins TRBV5-1 and TRBJ1-5, with D perhaps matching TRBD1 (6 bases). The germline V gene has CDR1 SGHRS and CDR2 YFSETQ. The CDR3 is 15 amino acids. The DNA for the CDR3 is TGTGCCAGCAGAATATGGACAGCCTATAATCAGCCCCAGCATTTT. Translated, it gives CASRIWTAYNQPQHF.

The chain joins TRBV5-1 to TRBJ2-7, with D possibly matching TRBD1 (5 bases). The CDR3 runs 14 residues. CDR1 is SGHRS, CDR2 YFSETQ, per germline. Trimming removed 0 bases at V and 0 bases at J, with 7 bases between. As DNA, the CDR3 is TGCGCCAGCAGCTTGGCAGGGATCTCCTACGAGCAGTACTTC. It translates to CASSLAGISYEQYF.

The DNA of the CDR3 is TGTGCCAGCAGCCCGGACAGGGGGCTGGGCACTGAAGCTTTCTTT. Translated, it gives CASSPDRGLGTEAFF. The rearrangement uses TRBV5-6 and TRBJ1-1; 11 bases match TRBD1. V was pared by 4 bases and J by 4 bases, with 6 bases of the junction left unmatched. The length of the CDR3 is 15 residues. The germline V gene has CDR1 SGHDT and CDR2 YYEEEE. Full variable domain (outside the CDR3, taken from reference TRBV5-6 and TRBJ1-1): DAGVTQSPTHLIKTRGQQVTLRCSPKSGHDTVSWYQQALGQGPQFIFQYYEEEERQRGNFPDRFSGHQFPNYSSELNVNALLLGDSALYLCASSPDRGLGTEAFFGQGTRLTVV.

A note on this clone: Other DNA sequences in the same sample also yield this CDR3. The V call is TRBV10-3, the J call TRBJ1-6; tentatively, D is TRBD1 (6 bases). The CDR3 runs 17 residues. Germline assignment: CDR1 ENHRY and CDR2 SYGVKD. V was pared by 5 bases and J by 0 bases, with 14 bases between. Here the CDR3 reads CAISKEQGYSYNSPLHF. CDR3 DNA: TGTGCCATCAGTAAAGAACAGGGCTACTCCTATAATTCACCCCTCCACTTT.

The CDR3 is CASSQVAGARSDTQYF. As DNA, the CDR3 is TGCGCCAGCAGCCAAGTGGCGGGGGCTAGGTCGGATACGCAGTATTTT. The gene calls are TRBV4-3 and TRBJ2-3; possibly TRBD2 for D (7 bases). CDR1 is LGHNA and CDR2 is YSLEER in the germline V gene. The ends were cut back, 1 base at V and 6 bases at J, with 17 bases in the middle. The length of the CDR3 is 16 residues.

DNA of the CDR3: TGTGCCAGCTCTATCGGGGGGAGGGAGACCCAGTACTTC. Residues: CASSIGGRETQYF. The V call is TRBV6-6, the J call TRBJ2-5; 7 bases line up with TRBD2. Trimming removed 8 bases from V and 5 bases from J; junction bases left unmatched: 8. The germline V gene encodes CDR1 MNHNY and CDR2 SVGAGI (reference sequence). The CDR3 covers 13 residues.

The chain has TRBV11-2 and TRBJ2-1; D unclear. The V gene lost 1 base and the J gene lost 8 bases, with 6 bases spanning the gap. The germline CDR1 and CDR2 sequences are SGHAT and FQNNGV. The CDR3 sequence is 12 residues long. The CDR3 nucleotides read TGTGCCAGCAGCTTAGGGGCTTATGAGCAGTTCTTC. Its protein product is CASSLGAYEQFF. Supplemented by reference TRBV11-2 and TRBJ2-1, the full variable domain reads EAGVAQSPRYKIIEKRQSVAFWCNPISGHATLYWYQQILGQGPKLLIQFQNNGVVDDSQLPKDRFSAERLKGVDSTLKIQPAKLEDSAVYLCASSLGAYEQFFGPGTRLTVL.

This chain uses TRBV7-2 with TRBJ1-2; no reliable D call. V was shortened by 1 base and J by 3 bases, with 6 bases between the two germline ends. Looked up from germline, CDR1 is SGHTA and CDR2 is FQGNSA. The CDR3 loop spans 13 amino acids. In DNA, the CDR3 is TGTGCCAGCAGCTTAGGACGGGACTATGGCTACACCTTC. Its protein is CASSLGRDYGYTF.

V and J are TRBV27 and TRBJ2-2; unclear D gene. V was pared by 3 bases and J by 7 bases, with 3 bases between. The CDR3 contains 11 residues. From germline, CDR1 is MNHEY and CDR2 SMNVEV (reference sequence). The CDR3 nucleotides are TGTGCCAGCAGTTTCGGCGGGGAGCTGTTTTTT. As protein: CASSFGGELFF.

The CDR3 nucleotides read TGTGCCAGCAGCTTAGGGTCCCCGGACAGGGGAGATGGCTACACCTTC. Residues: CASSLGSPDRGDGYTF. The chain carries TRBV7-9 and TRBJ1-2, with 9 bases lining up with TRBD1. Per germline, CDR1 SEHNR and CDR2 FQNEAQ (reference sequence). The CDR3 is 16 residues long. The J segment lost 6 bases and the V segment lost 1 base, leaving 9 bases of the junction unmatched.

Details on this clone: Germline and junction disagree at one end, which may indicate a read error. The rearrangement uses TRBV5-3 and TRBJ1-1; the D is unclear. TRBV5-3 counts as an open reading frame of uncertain function. The CDR3 length is 15 residues. The CDR3: CASSLVVRATAEAFF. The DNA for the CDR3 is TGTGCCAGCAGCTTGGTTGTGCGGGCTACGGCTGAAGCTTTCTTT.

The chain couples TRBV29-1 to TRBJ2-3, with D maybe TRBD2 (5 bases). There are 15 residues in the CDR3. Germline CDR1 and CDR2: SQVTM and ANQGSEA. Between the trimmed V and J ends, which lost 3 bases and 0 bases, there was a span of 13 bases. The CDR3 reads CSVDAGEPSTDTQYF. The CDR3 nucleotides read TGCAGCGTTGATGCCGGGGAACCTAGCACAGATACGCAGTATTTT.

In DNA form, the CDR3 reads TGTGCCAGCAGCTTGGATGTCGGTCTCTACGAGCAGTACTTC. It codes for CASSLDVGLYEQYF. The rearrangement joins TRBV5-6 to TRBJ2-7; no firm D call. The CDR3 consists of 14 residues. Germline lookup yields CDR1 SGHDT and CDR2 YYEEEE. V lost 0 bases and J 3 bases, leaving 10 bases between the germline ends.

This chain joins TRBV5-4 and TRBJ2-5, with D possibly TRBD2 on 5 matching bases. The J call is doubtful: the DNA matches TRBJ2-7 better. The length of the CDR3 is 16 residues. Germline-derived CDR1 and CDR2 are SGHNT and YYREEE (reference sequence). This chain's CDR3 is CASSLNLADLMDEQYF. In DNA, the CDR3 is TGTGCCAGCAGCTTGAATCTAGCAGACCTGATGGACGAGCAGTACTTC.

The chain carries TRBV10-1 and TRBJ2-2, with 7 bases identical to TRBD1. Germline CDR1 WNHNN, CDR2 SYGVQD (reference sequence). CDR3 length: 16 residues. The V and J ends lost 2 bases and 1 base, in that order; junction bases with no gene match: 4. The CDR3 spells CASSEARDRNTGELFF. DNA of the CDR3: TGCGCCAGCAGTGAGGCGAGGGACAGGAACACCGGGGAGCTGTTTTTT.

The chain carries TRBV2 and TRBJ2-7; 13 bases align to TRBD2. CDR3 length: 16 residues. V lost 6 bases, J lost 7 bases, and 12 bases stayed unmatched. Germline CDR1 reads SNHLY; CDR2 reads FYNNEI. CDR3 in DNA: TGTGCCAGCAGGGTAGGGACTAGCGGGGCCAGGGGTGAGCAGTACTTC. Its protein is CASRVGTSGARGEQYF.

The chain employs TRBV4-1 and TRBJ2-5; D gene unclear. The V end lost 5 bases, the J end lost 5 bases, and 12 bases lay between the germline ends. Germline loops: CDR1 MGHRA, CDR2 YSYEKL. The CDR3 is 13 residues long. CDR3 bases: TGCGCCAGCAGCGTGAATATCGGGGAGACCCAGTACTTC. Translated, it gives CASSVNIGETQYF.

The rearrangement joins TRBV7-8 to TRBJ1-2, with D unresolved. CDR3 length: 12 amino acids. Germline V gives CDR1 SGHVS, CDR2 FQNEAQ. Trimming removed 3 bases from V and 4 bases from J, with 6 bases in between. DNA of the CDR3: TGTGCCAGCAGCTTGGGCAGCTATGGCTACACCTTC. Translation: CASSLGSYGYTF.

The V call is TRBV19, the J call TRBJ2-7; weak D call: TRBD2 (5 bases). Trimming cost V 10 bases and J 6 bases, with 13 bases left between them. Germline V lookup: CDR1 LNHDA, CDR2 SQIVND (reference sequence). The CDR3 runs to 11 residues. The CDR3 reads CATMDGVEQYF. For the CDR3, the DNA is TGTGCCACAATGGACGGGGTCGAGCAGTACTTC.

J is TRBJ1-6 and V is TRBV28, with 10 bases aligning to TRBD1. The ends lost 3 bases at V and 7 bases at J; junction bases unmatched: 3. The CDR3 is made up of 15 amino acids. Germline CDR1 is MDHEN and CDR2 is SYDVKM. The CDR3 sequence is CASSFSDRGNSPLHF. CDR3 bases: TGTGCCAGCAGTTTCTCGGACAGGGGGAATTCACCCCTCCACTTT.